The 29 T cell receptor beta chains below were found in one sample sequenced in a study of blood T cells in healthy people across ages. Then a second PCR, running roughly 7 to 11 cycles, was carried out with a sample-barcoded 5' primer and a J-beta primer mix. TCRdb ran MiXCR on the 5' RACE reads and lists one entry per CDR3 protein. The sample consists of approximately 490,000 distinct CDR3 sequences, around 24% of them appearing once. These sequences were also reported in another study, on T cells of mothers and their children.

Sequenced: blood. The origin of the receptors is a boy aged 10-17 years in good health.

The chain couples TRBV20-1 to TRBJ2-3, with TRBD2 identical over 10 bases. Germline V lookup: CDR1 DFQATT, CDR2 SNEGSKA (reference sequence). This CDR3 comprises 15 residues. V trimming: 1 base; J trimming: 0 bases; junction bases outside the gene matches: 1. The CDR3 DNA is TGCAGTGCTAGAGCTAGCGGGGGTAGCACAGATACGCAGTATTTT. It specifies CSARASGGSTDTQYF.

This clonotype has a count of ten or more. Mismatch with germline at one junction end may stem from a read error. The J gene is TRBJ2-1, the V gene TRBV13, with D uncertain. The CDR3 has 12 amino acids. In germline, CDR1 is PRHDT, CDR2 FYEKMQ (reference sequence). Here the CDR3 reads CASSPLGNEQFF. In nucleotides, the CDR3 is TGCGCCAGCAGCCCCCTCGGCAATGAGCAGTTCTTC. The full variable domain, with the rest looked up from reference TRBV13 and TRBJ2-1, is AAGVIQSPRHLIKEKRETATLKCYPIPRHDTVYWYQQGPGQDPQFLISFYEKMQSDKGSIPDRFSAQQFSDYHSELNMSSLELGDSALYFCASSPLGNEQFFGPGTRLTVL.

The chain couples TRBV29-1 to TRBJ2-1; unclear D gene. Trimming shortened V by 4 bases and J by 5 bases, and 9 bases separated the two germline ends. CDR3 length: 12 amino acids. The germline CDR1 and CDR2 sequences are SQVTM and ANQGSEA. The chain's CDR3 is CSVALGNNEQFF. CDR3 DNA: TGCAGCGTTGCCCTGGGAAACAATGAGCAGTTCTTC.

V and J are TRBV2 and TRBJ1-3, with TRBD1 identical over 7 bases. This CDR3 has 13 amino acids. Trimming took 8 bases from V and 2 from J; bases not matched to a gene: 3. The germline gives CDR1 SNHLY, CDR2 FYNNEI. For the CDR3, the DNA is TGTGCCAGCCACAGGGGTGCTGGAAACACCATATATTTT. This codes for CASHRGAGNTIYF.

This clonotype has just a few counts. This sequence joins TRBV7-9 and TRBJ2-5; D gene unclear. This CDR3 is 13 amino acids long. Between the trimmed V and J ends, which lost 1 base and 1 base, there was a span of 4 bases. The V gene's germline CDR1 is SEHNR and CDR2 FQNEAQ (reference sequence). CDR3 region: CASSLVSQETQYF. The CDR3 nucleotides read TGTGCCAGCAGCTTAGTAAGCCAAGAGACCCAGTACTTC.

This clonotype was detected a few times. The V and J genes are TRBV3-1 and TRBJ1-6; possible D gene TRBD1, 5 bases. CDR3 length equals 12 residues. Trimming took off 0 bases at V and 14 bases at J, with 8 bases between the two ends. Per the germline V gene, CDR1 is LGHDT and CDR2 is YNNKEL (reference sequence). The CDR3 region is CASSQEGGTLHF. As DNA, the CDR3 is TGTGCCAGCAGCCAAGAGGGGGGAACCCTCCACTTT. The complete variable domain, with remaining parts taken from reference TRBV3-1 and TRBJ1-6, reads DTAVSQTPKYLVTQMGNDKSIKCEQNLGHDTMYWYKQDSKKFLKIMFSYNNKELIINETVPNRFSPKSPDKAHLNLHINSLELGDSAVYFCASSQEGGTLHFGNGTRLTVT.

The gene calls are TRBV28 and TRBJ2-1; TRBD1 is a possible D gene (6 bases). This CDR3 has 14 amino acids. V lost 5 bases and J 4 bases, leaving 12 bases between the germline ends. CDR1 MDHEN and CDR2 SYDVKM come from the germline V gene. CDR3 DNA: TGTGCCAGCAGTCCTCGGACAGATTACAATGAGCAGTTCTTC. It translates to CASSPRTDYNEQFF.

The rearrangement links TRBV12-3 or TRBV12-4 to TRBJ2-5, with 7 bases aligning to TRBD1. The DNA matches TRBJ2-1 better at its end, which makes the J call doubtful. The CDR3 is 16 residues long. The CDR3 region is CASSLSPVGGWYEQFF. The DNA of the CDR3 is TGTGCCAGCAGTTTAAGTCCTGTAGGGGGCTGGTATGAGCAGTTCTTC.

This clonotype was observed a handful of times. The J gene is TRBJ2-7, the V gene TRBV25-1; D gene unclear. The ends were cut back, 3 bases at V and 2 bases at J, with 14 bases in the middle. Germline CDR1 and CDR2: MGHDK and SYGVNS. The CDR3 is 15 amino acids. Here the CDR3 reads CASSDHLRQPYEQYF. As DNA, the CDR3 is TGTGCCAGCAGTGACCACCTTAGACAACCCTACGAGCAGTACTTC.

In its sample, this clonotype was seen a few times. V and J are TRBV27 and TRBJ1-1; 10 bases are a match to TRBD1. CDR3 size: 13 residues. The germline V gene encodes CDR1 MNHEY and CDR2 SMNVEV (reference sequence). V shed 7 bases, J shed 6 bases, and the junction held 5 bases outside the gene matches. CDR3 loop: CASNGQGGAEAFF. The CDR3 DNA sequence: TGTGCCAGCAACGGACAGGGGGGTGCTGAAGCTTTCTTT.

This clonotype was counted a few times. The chain combines TRBV3-1 with TRBJ2-1; D unclear. The CDR3 is 13 amino acids. CDR1 LGHDT and CDR2 YNNKEL come from the germline V gene (reference sequence). Trimming removed 1 base from V and 4 bases from J, with 5 bases in between. CDR3 coding DNA: TGTGCCAGCAGCCAAGTCGTATACAATGAGCAGTTCTTC. Translating gives CASSQVVYNEQFF.

This clonotype was detected only a few times. This sequence joins TRBV3-1 and TRBJ2-5; 10 nucleotides agree with TRBD2. TRBJ2-7 explains the end of the DNA better; the J call may be wrong. The CDR3 has 17 residues. Germline-derived CDR1 and CDR2 are LGHDT and YNNKEL (reference sequence). The CDR3 DNA sequence: TGTGCCAGCAGCACCAGACTAGCGGGTGCCCACTCCTACGAGCAGTACTTC. As protein: CASSTRLAGAHSYEQYF.

This clonotype has ten or more counts. The chain uses TRBV6-2 or TRBV6-3 and TRBJ2-1; a possible D gene is TRBD2 (6 bases). Trimming took 0 bases from V and 4 from J, leaving 7 bases between them. This CDR3 has 14 residues. Germline CDR1 is MNHEY and CDR2 is SVGEGT. The CDR3: CASSYSGTYNEQFF. The CDR3 DNA reads as TGTGCCAGCAGTTACTCGGGGACTTACAATGAGCAGTTCTTC.

The chain couples TRBV20-1 to TRBJ2-7; no reliable D call. The CDR3 is 16 amino acids. V was pared by 1 base and J by 5 bases, with 21 bases between. Germline assignment: CDR1 DFQATT and CDR2 SNEGSKA (reference sequence). In nucleotides, the CDR3 is TGCAGTGCTAGAGCCACCCTGACCCAGGTATACGACGAGCAGTACTTC. Its protein is CSARATLTQVYDEQYF.

This clonotype appeared a few times. The chain recombines TRBV19 with TRBJ2-5; TRBD2 matches 7 bases. The better agreement between TRBJ2-1 and the DNA end casts doubt on the J call. Germline V CDR1 and CDR2: LNHDA, SQIVND (reference sequence). CDR3 length: 15 amino acids. This CDR3 is CASRRASGYYNEQFF. DNA for the CDR3: TGTGCCAGCCGCCGTGCTAGCGGATACTACAATGAGCAGTTCTTC.

This clonotype was recorded at least ten times. This CDR3 is CASSVGLAGQETQYF. The DNA of the CDR3 is TGCGCCAGCAGCGTGGGACTAGCGGGCCAAGAGACCCAGTACTTC. The V gene is TRBV4-1, the J gene TRBJ2-5, with TRBD2 matching over 12 bases. V lost 5 bases and J lost 1; bases outside the gene matches: 2. Germline-derived CDR1 and CDR2 are MGHRA and YSYEKL. The CDR3 totals 15 residues.

This clonotype has more than one count but fewer than ten. The V gene is TRBV28, the J gene TRBJ2-3; 10 nucleotides agree with TRBD1. The CDR3 loop spans 17 amino acids. Germline V gene lookup returns CDR1 MDHEN and CDR2 SYDVKM. Trimming took 3 bases from V and 2 from J; bases not matched to a gene: 8. CDR3 sequence reads: CASSFSGQGVNTDTQYF. In nucleotides, the CDR3 is TGTGCCAGCAGTTTCTCAGGACAGGGGGTTAACACAGATACGCAGTATTTT. The variable domain in full, with the rest retrieved from reference TRBV28 and TRBJ2-3, is DVKVTQSSRYLVKRTGEKVFLECVQDMDHENMFWYRQDPGLGLRLIYFSYDVKMKEKGDIPEGYSVSREKKERFSLILESASTNQTSMYLCASSFSGQGVNTDTQYFGPGTRLTVL.

The V call is TRBV11-2, the J call TRBJ2-1; possibly TRBD2 for D (6 bases). This CDR3 comprises 15 residues. The V end was cut by 6 bases, the J end by 4 bases, with 16 bases between. Germline V gene lookup returns CDR1 SGHAT and CDR2 FQNNGV. CDR3 sequence: CASRLAYNSYNEQFF. CDR3 coding DNA: TGTGCCAGCAGGCTAGCGTACAACTCTTACAATGAGCAGTTCTTC.

This chain links TRBV15 with TRBJ2-1; D might be TRBD2 (5 bases). Germline CDR1 and CDR2: LNHNV and YYDKDF (reference sequence). The CDR3 loop spans 14 amino acids. V was cut by 4 bases and J by 0 bases, with 7 bases left in between. This chain's CDR3 is CATSIGSSYNEQFF. As DNA, the CDR3 is TGTGCCACCAGCATAGGGAGCTCCTACAATGAGCAGTTCTTC.

A few counts support this clonotype. The J gene is TRBJ2-5, the V gene TRBV27; 8 bases agree with TRBD1. The CDR3 spans 16 residues. Germline loops: CDR1 MNHEY, CDR2 SMNVEV (reference sequence). Losses at the gene ends were 6 bases for V and 5 bases for J; bases not matched to a gene: 14. CDR3 DNA sequence: TGTGCCAGCAGGCAGACAGGGGTCTCTTCATGGGAGACCCAGTACTTC. Its protein is CASRQTGVSSWETQYF.

The V gene is TRBV5-1, the J gene TRBJ2-5; tentatively, D is TRBD2 (7 bases). The CDR3 has 16 residues. Trimming took 3 bases from V and 2 from J, leaving 17 bases between them. Per the germline V gene, CDR1 is SGHRS and CDR2 is YFSETQ. CDR3: CASSSMRGGGQETQYF. The CDR3 bases are TGCGCCAGCAGCTCGATGAGGGGGGGAGGTCAAGAGACCCAGTACTTC.

Details on this clonotype: Possible read error: a much larger clone is one base away. The chain has TRBV6-2 or TRBV6-3 and TRBJ2-2, with D unclear. Trimming left V 4 bases short and J 3 bases short, with 3 bases between. The CDR3 runs to 12 residues. CDR1 is MNHEY, CDR2 SVGEGT, per germline. CDR3 amino acids: CASSSHTGELFF. CDR3 nucleotide sequence: TGTGCCAGCAGTTCCCACACCGGGGAGCTGTTTTTT.

This clonotype was seen a handful of times. The gene calls are TRBV5-1 and TRBJ1-1; 9 bases map to TRBD1. CDR3 size: 14 residues. Germline values: CDR1 SGHRS, CDR2 YFSETQ. V was pared by 3 bases and J by 5 bases, with 5 bases of the junction left unmatched. CDR3 amino acids: CASSWDRDGTEAFF. Here the CDR3 DNA reads TGCGCCAGCAGCTGGGACAGGGATGGAACTGAAGCTTTCTTT.

The rearrangement uses TRBV20-1 and TRBJ1-2; D not certain. In germline, CDR1 is DFQATT, CDR2 SNEGSKA (reference sequence). Trimming took off 6 bases at V and 7 bases at J, with 9 bases between the two ends. CDR3 size: 10 residues. The CDR3 region has the DNA TGCAGTGCCCCGATTGGTGGCTACACCTTC. Translating it yields CSAPIGGYTF.

Only a few counts were recorded for this clonotype. The chain recombines TRBV20-1 with TRBJ1-4; D is unresolved. Germline V lookup: CDR1 DFQATT, CDR2 SNEGSKA (reference sequence). Trimming pared 1 base from V and 8 bases from J, leaving 14 bases between. The CDR3 loop spans 14 amino acids. The CDR3 coding sequence is TGCAGTGCTAGAGGAACTGGGGTTGGGGAAAAACTGTTTTTT. Its protein is CSARGTGVGEKLFF.

The genes are TRBV29-1 and TRBJ2-3; the D is unclear. The germline V gene has CDR1 SQVTM and CDR2 ANQGSEA. The CDR3 consists of 13 residues. Trimming pared 0 bases from V and 4 bases from J, leaving 8 bases between. The DNA of the CDR3 is TGCAGCGTTGAAGAGGAAGTCCCAGATACGCAGTATTTT. It encodes CSVEEEVPDTQYF.

The chain has TRBV24-1 and TRBJ1-5; the match to TRBD1 covers 7 bases. The CDR3 has 15 amino acids. The V gene's germline CDR1 is KGHDR and CDR2 SFDVKD. The ends lost 3 bases at V and 6 bases at J; junction bases unmatched: 7. The CDR3 region is CATSDGQGGGQPQHF. CDR3 bases: TGTGCCACCAGTGATGGGCAGGGGGGTGGTCAGCCCCAGCATTTT.

DNA of the CDR3: TGTGCCAGCAGCATCGGACTAACCTACAATGAGCAGTTCTTC. Translated: CASSIGLTYNEQFF. The J gene is TRBJ2-1, the V gene TRBV5-6, with D maybe TRBD2 (6 bases). The V end was cut by 4 bases, the J end by 2 bases, with 10 bases between. The CDR3 has 14 amino acids. CDR1 SGHDT and CDR2 YYEEEE come from the germline V gene.

This rearrangement joins TRBV7-2 to TRBJ1-5, with a weak D call TRBD1 (6 bases). The CDR3 extends over 11 amino acids. In germline, CDR1 is SGHTA, CDR2 FQGNSA. V was trimmed by 8 bases and J by 8 bases, leaving 10 bases between them. CDR3 bases: TGTGCCAGCCCGAGGGGGAAGCCCCAGCATTTT. Protein product: CASPRGKPQHF.